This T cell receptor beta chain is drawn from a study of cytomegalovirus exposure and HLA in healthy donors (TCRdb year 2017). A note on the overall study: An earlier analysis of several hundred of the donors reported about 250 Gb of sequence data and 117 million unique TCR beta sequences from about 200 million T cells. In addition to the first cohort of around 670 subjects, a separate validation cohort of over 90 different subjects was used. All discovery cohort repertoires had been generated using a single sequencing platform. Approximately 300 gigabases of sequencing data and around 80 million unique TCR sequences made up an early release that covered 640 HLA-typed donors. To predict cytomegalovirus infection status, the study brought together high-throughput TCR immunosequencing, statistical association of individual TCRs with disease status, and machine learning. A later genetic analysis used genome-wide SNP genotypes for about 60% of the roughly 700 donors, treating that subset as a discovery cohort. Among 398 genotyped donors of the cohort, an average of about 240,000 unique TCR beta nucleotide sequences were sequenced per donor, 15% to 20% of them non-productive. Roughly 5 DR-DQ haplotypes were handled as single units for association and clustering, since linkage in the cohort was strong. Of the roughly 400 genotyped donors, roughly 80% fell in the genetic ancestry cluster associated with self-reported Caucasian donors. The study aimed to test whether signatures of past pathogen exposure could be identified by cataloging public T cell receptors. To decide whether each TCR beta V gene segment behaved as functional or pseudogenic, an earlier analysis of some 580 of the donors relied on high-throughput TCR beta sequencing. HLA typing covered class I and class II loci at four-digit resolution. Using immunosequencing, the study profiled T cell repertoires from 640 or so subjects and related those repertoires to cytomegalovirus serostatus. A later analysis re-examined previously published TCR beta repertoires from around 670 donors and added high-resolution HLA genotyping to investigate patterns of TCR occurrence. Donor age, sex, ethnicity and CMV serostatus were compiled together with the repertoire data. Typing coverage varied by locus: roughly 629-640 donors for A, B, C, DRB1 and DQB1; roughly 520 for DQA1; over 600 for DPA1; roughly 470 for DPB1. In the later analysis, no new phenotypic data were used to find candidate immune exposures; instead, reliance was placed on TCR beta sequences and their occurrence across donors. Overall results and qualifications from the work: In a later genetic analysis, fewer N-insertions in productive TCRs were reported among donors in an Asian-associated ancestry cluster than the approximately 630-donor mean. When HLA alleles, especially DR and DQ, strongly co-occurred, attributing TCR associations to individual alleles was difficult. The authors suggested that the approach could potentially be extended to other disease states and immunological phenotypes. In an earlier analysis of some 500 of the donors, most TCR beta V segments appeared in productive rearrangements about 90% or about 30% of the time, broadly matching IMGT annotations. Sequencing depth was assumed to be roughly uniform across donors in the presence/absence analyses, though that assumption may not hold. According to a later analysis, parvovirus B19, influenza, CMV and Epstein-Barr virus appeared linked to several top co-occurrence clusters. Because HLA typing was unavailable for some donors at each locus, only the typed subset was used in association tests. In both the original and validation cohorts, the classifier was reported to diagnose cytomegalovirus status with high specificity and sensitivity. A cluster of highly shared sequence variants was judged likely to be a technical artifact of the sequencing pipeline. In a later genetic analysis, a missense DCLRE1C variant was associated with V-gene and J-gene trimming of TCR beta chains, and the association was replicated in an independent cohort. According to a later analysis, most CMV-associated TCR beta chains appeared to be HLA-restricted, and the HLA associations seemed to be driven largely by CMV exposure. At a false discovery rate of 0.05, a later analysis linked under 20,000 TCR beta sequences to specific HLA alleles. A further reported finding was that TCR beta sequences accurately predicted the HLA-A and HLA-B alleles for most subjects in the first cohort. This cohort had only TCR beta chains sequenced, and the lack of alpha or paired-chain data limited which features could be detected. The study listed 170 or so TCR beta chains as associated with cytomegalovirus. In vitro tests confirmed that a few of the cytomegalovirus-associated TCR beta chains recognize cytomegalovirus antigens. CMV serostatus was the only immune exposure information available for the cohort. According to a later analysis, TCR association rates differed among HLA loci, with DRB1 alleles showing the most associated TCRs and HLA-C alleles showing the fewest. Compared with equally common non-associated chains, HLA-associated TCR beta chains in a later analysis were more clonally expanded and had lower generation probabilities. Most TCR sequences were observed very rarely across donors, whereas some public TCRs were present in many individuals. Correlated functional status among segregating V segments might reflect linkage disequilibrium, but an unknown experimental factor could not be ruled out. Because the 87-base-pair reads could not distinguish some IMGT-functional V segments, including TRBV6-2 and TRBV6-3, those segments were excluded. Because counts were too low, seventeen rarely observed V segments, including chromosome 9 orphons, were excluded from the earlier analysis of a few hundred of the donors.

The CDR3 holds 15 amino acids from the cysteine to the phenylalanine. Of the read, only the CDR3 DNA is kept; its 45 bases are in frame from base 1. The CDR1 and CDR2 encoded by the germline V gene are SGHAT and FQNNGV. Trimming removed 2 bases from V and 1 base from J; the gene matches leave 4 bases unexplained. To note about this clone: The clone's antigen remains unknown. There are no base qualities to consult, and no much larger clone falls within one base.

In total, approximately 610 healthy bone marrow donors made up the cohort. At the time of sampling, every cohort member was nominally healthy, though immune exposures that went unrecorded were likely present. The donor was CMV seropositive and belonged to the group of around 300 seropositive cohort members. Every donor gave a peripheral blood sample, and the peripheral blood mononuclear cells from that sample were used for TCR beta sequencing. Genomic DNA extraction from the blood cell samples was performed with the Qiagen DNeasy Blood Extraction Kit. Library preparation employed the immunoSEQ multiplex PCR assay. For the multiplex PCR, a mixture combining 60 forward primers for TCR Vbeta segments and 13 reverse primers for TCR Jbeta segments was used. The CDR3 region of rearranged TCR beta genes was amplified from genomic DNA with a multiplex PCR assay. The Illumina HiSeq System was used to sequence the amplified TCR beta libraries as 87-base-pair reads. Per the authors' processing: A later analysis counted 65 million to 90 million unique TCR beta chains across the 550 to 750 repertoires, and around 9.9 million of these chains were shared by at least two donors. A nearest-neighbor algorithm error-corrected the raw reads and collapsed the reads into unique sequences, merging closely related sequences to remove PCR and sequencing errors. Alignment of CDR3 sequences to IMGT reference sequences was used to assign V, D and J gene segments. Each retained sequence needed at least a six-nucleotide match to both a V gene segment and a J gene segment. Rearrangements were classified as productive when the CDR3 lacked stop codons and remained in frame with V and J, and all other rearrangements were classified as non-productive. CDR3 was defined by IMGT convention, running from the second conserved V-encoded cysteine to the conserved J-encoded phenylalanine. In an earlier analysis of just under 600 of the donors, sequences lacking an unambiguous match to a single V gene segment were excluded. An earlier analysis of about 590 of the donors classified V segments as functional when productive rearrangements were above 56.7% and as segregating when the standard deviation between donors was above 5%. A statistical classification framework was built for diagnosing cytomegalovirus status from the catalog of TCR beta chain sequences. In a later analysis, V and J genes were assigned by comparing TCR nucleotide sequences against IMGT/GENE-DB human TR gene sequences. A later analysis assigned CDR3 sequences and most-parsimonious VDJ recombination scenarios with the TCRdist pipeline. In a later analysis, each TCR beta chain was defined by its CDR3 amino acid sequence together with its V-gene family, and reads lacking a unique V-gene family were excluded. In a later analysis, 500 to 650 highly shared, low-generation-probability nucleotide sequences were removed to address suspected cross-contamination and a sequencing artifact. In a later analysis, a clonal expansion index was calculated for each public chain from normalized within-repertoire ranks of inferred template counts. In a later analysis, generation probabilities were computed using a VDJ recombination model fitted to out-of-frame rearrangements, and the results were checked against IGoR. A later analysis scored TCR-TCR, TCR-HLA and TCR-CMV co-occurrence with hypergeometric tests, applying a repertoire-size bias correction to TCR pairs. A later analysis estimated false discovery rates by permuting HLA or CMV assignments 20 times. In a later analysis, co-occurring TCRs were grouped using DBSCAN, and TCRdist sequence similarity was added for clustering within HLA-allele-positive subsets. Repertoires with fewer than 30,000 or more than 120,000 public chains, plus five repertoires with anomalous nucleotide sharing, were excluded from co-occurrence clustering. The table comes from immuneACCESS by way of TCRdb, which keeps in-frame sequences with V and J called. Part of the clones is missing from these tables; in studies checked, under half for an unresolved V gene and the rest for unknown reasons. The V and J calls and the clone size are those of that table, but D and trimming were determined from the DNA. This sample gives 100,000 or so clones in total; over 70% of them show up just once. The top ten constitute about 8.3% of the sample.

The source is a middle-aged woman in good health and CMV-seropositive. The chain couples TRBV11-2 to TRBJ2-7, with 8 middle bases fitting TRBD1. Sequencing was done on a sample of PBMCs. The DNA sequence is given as TGTGCCAGCAGCTTACGGGACAGGAGTTCCTACGAGCAGTACTTC. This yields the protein CASSLRDRSSYEQYF.